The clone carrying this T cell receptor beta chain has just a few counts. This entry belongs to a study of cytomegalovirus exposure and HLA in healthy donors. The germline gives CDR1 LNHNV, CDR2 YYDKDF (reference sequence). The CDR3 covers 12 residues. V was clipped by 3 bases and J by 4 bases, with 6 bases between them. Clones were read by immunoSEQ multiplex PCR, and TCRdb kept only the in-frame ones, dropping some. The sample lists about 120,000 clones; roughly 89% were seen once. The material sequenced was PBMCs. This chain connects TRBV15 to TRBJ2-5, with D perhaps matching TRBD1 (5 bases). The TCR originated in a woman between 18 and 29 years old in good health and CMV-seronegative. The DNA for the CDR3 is TGTGCCACCAGCAGGGGGCCAGAGACCCAGTACTTC. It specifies CATSRGPETQYF.